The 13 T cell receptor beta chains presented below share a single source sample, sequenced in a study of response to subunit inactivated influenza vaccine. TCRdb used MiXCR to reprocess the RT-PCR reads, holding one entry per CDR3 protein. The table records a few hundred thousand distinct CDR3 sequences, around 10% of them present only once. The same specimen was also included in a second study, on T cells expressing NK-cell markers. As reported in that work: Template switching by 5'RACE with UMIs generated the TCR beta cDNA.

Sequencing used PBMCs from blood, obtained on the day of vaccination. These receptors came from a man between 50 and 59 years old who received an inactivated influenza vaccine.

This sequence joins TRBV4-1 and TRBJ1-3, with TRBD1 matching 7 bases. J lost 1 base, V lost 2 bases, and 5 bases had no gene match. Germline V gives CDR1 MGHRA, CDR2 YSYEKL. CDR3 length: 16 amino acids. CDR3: CASSQPGQKSGNTIYF. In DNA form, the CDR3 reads TGCGCCAGCAGCCAACCGGGACAGAAATCTGGAAACACCATATATTTT.

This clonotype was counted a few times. The CDR3 sequence: CASSLAPAGATTIYNEQFF. The CDR3, as DNA: TGTGCCAGCAGCTTAGCGCCAGCGGGGGCCACCACGATCTACAATGAGCAGTTCTTC. This rearrangement joins TRBV7-2 to TRBJ2-1, with 8 bases that match TRBD2. V gave up 0 bases and J gave up 3 bases; unmatched junction bases: 13. The CDR3 has 19 residues. Germline V gene data show CDR1 as SGHTA and CDR2 as FQGNSA. Filled out from reference TRBV7-2 and TRBJ2-1, the complete variable domain reads GAGVSQSPSNKVTEKGKDVELRCDPISGHTALYWYRQSLGQGLEFLIYFQGNSAPDKSGLPSDRFSAERTGGSVSTLTIQRTQQEDSAVYLCASSLAPAGATTIYNEQFFGPGTRLTVL.

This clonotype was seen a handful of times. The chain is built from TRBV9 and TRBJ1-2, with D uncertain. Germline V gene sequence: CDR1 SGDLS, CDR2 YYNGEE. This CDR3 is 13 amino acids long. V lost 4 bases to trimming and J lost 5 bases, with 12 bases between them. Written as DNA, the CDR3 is TGTGCCAGCAGCCAGAGGACCGGGTATGGCTACACCTTC. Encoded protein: CASSQRTGYGYTF.

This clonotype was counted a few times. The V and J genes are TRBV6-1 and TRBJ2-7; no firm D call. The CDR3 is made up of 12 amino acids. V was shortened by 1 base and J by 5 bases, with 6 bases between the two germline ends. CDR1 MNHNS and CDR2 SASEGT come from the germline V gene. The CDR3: CASSEGNDEQYF. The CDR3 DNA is TGTGCCAGCAGTGAAGGGAATGACGAGCAGTACTTC.

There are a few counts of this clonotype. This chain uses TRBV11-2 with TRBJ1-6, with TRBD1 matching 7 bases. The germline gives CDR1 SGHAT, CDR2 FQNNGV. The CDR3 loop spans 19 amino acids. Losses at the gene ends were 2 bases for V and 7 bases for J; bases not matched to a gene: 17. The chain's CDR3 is CASSLTPPGWAGGNSPLHF. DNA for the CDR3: TGTGCCAGCAGCTTAACTCCGCCTGGGTGGGCAGGGGGGAATTCACCCCTCCACTTT. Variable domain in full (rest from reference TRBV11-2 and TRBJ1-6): EAGVAQSPRYKIIEKRQSVAFWCNPISGHATLYWYQQILGQGPKLLIQFQNNGVVDDSQLPKDRFSAERLKGVDSTLKIQPAKLEDSAVYLCASSLTPPGWAGGNSPLHFGNGTRLTVT.

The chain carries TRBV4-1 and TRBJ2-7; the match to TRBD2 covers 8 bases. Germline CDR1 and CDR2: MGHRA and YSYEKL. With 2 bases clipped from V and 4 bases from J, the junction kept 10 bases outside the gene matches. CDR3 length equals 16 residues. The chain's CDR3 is CASSQTAGGDLYEQYF. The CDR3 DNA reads TGCGCCAGCAGCCAAACCGCCGGGGGGGACCTTTACGAGCAGTACTTC.

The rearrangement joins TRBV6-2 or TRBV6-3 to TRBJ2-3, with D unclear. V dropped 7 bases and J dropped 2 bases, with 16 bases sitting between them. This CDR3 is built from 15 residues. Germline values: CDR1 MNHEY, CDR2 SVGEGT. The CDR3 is CASKLLGRDTDTQYF. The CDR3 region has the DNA TGTGCCAGCAAATTACTCGGCCGTGACACAGATACGCAGTATTTT.

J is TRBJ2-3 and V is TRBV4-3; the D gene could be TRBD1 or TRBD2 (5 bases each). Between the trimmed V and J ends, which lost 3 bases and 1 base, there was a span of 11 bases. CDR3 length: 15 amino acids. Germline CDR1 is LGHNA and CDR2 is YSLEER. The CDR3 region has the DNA TGCGCCAGCAGCCACCGGGACGTACGCACAGATACGCAGTATTTT. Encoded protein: CASSHRDVRTDTQYF.

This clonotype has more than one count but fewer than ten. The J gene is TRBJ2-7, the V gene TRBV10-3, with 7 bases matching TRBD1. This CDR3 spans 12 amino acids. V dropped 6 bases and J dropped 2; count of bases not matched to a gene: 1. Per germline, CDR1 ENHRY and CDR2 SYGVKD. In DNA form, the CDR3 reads TGTGCCATCAGGGGGACAGCCTACGAGCAGTACTTC. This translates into CAIRGTAYEQYF.

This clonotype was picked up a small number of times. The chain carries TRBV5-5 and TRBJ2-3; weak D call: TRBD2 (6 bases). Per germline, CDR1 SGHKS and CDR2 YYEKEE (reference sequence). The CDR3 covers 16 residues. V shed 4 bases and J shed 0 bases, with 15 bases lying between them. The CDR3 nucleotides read TGTGCCAGCAGCCCCTCGACTAGTTGGAGCACAGATACGCAGTATTTT. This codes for CASSPSTSWSTDTQYF.

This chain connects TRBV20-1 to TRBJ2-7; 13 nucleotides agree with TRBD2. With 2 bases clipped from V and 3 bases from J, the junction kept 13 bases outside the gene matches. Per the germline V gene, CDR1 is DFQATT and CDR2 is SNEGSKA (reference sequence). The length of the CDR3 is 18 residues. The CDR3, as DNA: TGCAGTGCTAGACCGCTGATCGGAGGGACTAGCGGGGACTACGAGCAGTACTTC. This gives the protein CSARPLIGGTSGDYEQYF.

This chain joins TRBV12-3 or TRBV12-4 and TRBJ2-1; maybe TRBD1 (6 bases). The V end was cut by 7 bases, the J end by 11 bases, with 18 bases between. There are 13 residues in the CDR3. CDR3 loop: CASKPSTGKKQFF. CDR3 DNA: TGTGCCAGCAAGCCCTCAACAGGGAAAAAGCAGTTCTTC.

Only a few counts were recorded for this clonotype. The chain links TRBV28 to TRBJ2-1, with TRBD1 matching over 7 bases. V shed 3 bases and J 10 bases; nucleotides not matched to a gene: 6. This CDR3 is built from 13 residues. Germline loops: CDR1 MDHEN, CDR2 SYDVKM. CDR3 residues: CASSLGQYGEQFF. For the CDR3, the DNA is TGTGCCAGCAGTTTGGGACAGTATGGGGAGCAGTTCTTC.